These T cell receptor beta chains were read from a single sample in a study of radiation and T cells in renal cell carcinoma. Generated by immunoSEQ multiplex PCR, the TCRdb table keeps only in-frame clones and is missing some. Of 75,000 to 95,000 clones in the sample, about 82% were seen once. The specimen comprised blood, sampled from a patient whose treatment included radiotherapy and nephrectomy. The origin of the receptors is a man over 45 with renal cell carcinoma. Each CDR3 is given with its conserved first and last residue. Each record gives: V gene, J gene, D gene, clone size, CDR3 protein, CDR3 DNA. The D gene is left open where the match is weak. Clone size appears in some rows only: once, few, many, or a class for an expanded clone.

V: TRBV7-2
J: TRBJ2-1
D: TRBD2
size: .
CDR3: CASSLASGGYNEQFF
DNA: TGTGCCAGCAGCTTAGCTAGCGGGGGATACAATGAGCAGTTCTTC

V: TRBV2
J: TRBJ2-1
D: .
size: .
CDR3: CASSGGRNSYNEQFF
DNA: TGTGCCAGCAGTGGAGGGCGGAATAGCTACAATGAGCAGTTCTTC

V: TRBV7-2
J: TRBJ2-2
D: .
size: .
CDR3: CASSLKPGELFF
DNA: TGTGCCAGCAGCTTAAAACCCGGGGAGCTGTTTTTT

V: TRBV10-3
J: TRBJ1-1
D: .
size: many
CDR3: CAISAASVTEAFF
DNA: TGTGCCATCAGTGCCGCATCTGTCACTGAAGCTTTCTTT

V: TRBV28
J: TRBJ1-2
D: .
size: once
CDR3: CASSPGDPRGNYGYTF
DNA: TGTGCCAGCAGTCCTGGGGACCCGAGGGGGAACTATGGCTACACCTTC

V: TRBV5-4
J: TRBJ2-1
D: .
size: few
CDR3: CASSAKGWEQFF
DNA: TGTGCCAGCAGCGCTAAAGGGTGGGAGCAGTTCTTC

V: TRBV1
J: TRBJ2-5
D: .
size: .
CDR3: CTSSQDRLAGLRTQYF
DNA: TGCACCAGCAGCCAAGATCGACTAGCGGGCCTACGGACCCAGTACTTC

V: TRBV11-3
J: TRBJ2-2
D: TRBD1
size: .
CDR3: CASSLGQGDTGELFF
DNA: TGTGCCAGCAGCTTGGGACAGGGGGACACCGGGGAGCTGTTTTTT

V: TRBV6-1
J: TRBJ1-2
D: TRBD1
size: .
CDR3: CASTPTGEGYGYTF
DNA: TGTGCCAGCACCCCGACAGGGGAGGGCTATGGCTACACCTTC

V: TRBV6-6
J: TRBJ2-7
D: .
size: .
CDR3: CASSYRSQGGGYEQYF
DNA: TGTGCCAGCAGTTATAGATCCCAGGGCGGAGGGTACGAGCAGTACTTC

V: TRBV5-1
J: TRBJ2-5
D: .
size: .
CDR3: CASSLGGGQETQYF
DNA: TGCGCCAGCAGCTTGGGTGGAGGCCAAGAGACCCAGTACTTC

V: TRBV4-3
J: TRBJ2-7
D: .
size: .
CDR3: CASSQDRGGSYEQYF
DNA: TGCGCCAGCAGCCAAGATAGGGGGGGTTCCTACGAGCAGTACTTC

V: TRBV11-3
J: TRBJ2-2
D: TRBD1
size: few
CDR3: CASSAHRGLFSGELFF
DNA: TGTGCCAGCAGCGCCCACAGGGGGCTTTTTTCCGGGGAGCTGTTTTTT

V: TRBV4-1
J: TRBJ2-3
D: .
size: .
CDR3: CASSQQWAGTDTQYF
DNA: TGCGCCAGCAGCCAGCAGTGGGCCGGCACAGATACGCAGTATTTT

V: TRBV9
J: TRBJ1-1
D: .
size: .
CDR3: CASSVGRETEAFF
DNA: TGTGCCAGCAGCGTAGGAAGGGAGACTGAAGCTTTCTTT

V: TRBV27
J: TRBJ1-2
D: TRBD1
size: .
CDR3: CASSFGAGGHGYTF
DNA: TGTGCCAGCAGTTTTGGGGCAGGGGGACATGGCTACACCTTC

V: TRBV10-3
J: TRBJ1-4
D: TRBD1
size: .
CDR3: CAIKAHTTGSYEKLFF
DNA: TGTGCCATCAAGGCCCACACGACAGGGTCTTATGAAAAACTGTTTTTT

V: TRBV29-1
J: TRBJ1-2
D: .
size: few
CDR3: CSIGGGYGYTF
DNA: TGCAGCATTGGAGGGGGCTATGGCTACACCTTC

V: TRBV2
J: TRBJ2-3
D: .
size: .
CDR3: CASSESGAAPDTDTQYF
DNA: TGTGCCAGCAGTGAATCAGGGGCCGCGCCTGACACAGATACGCAGTATTTT

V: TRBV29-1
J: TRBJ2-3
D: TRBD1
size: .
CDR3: CSASRGTGGTDTQYF
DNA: TGCAGCGCCTCTCGGGGGACAGGGGGCACAGATACGCAGTATTTT

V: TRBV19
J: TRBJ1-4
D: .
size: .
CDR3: CASSTRTAVREKLFF
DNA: TGTGCCAGTAGTACCCGGACAGCAGTACGTGAAAAACTGTTTTTT

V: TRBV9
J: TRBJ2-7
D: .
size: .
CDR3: CASSVGYGSYEQYF
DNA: TGTGCCAGCAGCGTAGGGTACGGCTCCTACGAGCAGTACTTC

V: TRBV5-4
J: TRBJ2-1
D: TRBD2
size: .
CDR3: CASSLKAGKYNEQFF
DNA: TGTGCCAGCAGCTTGAAAGCGGGAAAGTACAATGAGCAGTTCTTC

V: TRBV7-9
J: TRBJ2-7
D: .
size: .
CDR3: CASSLLYEQYF
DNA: TGTGCCAGCAGCTTACTTTACGAGCAGTACTTC

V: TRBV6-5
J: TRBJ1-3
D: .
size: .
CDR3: CASSPEGVSGNTIYF
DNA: TGTGCCAGCAGTCCCGAGGGGGTCTCAGGAAACACCATATATTTT

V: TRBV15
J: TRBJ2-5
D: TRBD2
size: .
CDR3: CATSRDGTRGQETQYF
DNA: TGTGCCACCAGCAGAGATGGGACTAGAGGCCAAGAGACCCAGTACTTC

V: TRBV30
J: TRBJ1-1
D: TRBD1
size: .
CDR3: CAWAGQANTEAFF
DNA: TGTGCCTGGGCGGGACAGGCCAACACTGAAGCTTTCTTT

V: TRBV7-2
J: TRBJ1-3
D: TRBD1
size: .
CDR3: CASRATGGGNTIYF
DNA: TGTGCCAGCAGAGCAACAGGGGGCGGAAACACCATATATTTT

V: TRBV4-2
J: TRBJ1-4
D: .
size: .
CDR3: CASSHGQGGEKLFF
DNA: TGTGCCAGCAGCCACGGCCAGGGAGGTGAAAAACTGTTTTTT

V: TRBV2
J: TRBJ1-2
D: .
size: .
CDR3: CASRPRERYGYTF
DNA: TGTGCCAGCCGACCCCGGGAAAGGTATGGCTACACCTTC

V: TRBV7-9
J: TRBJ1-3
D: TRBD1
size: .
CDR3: CASSDRGQNSGNTIYF
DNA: TGTGCCAGCAGCGACCGGGGACAGAATTCGGGAAACACCATATATTTT

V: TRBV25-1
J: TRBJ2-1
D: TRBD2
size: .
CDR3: CASSEVAGYNEQFF
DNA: TGTGCCAGCAGTGAAGTAGCGGGGTACAATGAGCAGTTCTTC

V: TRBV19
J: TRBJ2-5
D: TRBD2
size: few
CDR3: CASGPGGSHETQYF
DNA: TGTGCCAGTGGTCCGGGAGGGTCTCATGAGACCCAGTACTTC

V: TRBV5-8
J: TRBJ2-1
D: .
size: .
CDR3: CASSLRYDSYNEQFF
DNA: TGTGCCAGCAGCCTCAGGTACGACTCCTACAATGAGCAGTTCTTC

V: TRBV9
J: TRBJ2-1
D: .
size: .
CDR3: CASSPSPLGNYNEQFF
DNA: TGTGCCAGCAGCCCTAGTCCGTTGGGGAATTACAATGAGCAGTTCTTC

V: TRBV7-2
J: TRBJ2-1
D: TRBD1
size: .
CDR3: CASSFGGQLYNEQFF
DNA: TGTGCCAGCAGCTTTGGGGGACAGCTATACAATGAGCAGTTCTTC

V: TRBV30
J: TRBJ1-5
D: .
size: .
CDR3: CAWSADSNQPQHF
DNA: TGTGCCTGGAGTGCGGATAGCAATCAGCCCCAGCATTTT

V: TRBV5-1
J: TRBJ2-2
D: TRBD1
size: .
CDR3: CASSLEGGFLTGELFF
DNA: TGCGCCAGCAGCTTGGAAGGGGGCTTTTTGACCGGGGAGCTGTTTTTT

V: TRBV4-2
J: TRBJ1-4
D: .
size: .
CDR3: CASSPALGATNEKLFF
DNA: TGTGCCAGCAGCCCCGCGCTGGGGGCAACTAATGAAAAACTGTTTTTT

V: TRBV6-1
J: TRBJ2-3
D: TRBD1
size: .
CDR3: CASSNRDRADTQYF
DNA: TGTGCCAGCAGTAACCGGGACAGAGCAGATACGCAGTATTTT